Following are 21 T cell receptor beta chains from one sample sequenced in a study of blood T cell repertoires in COVID-19. The data were produced by immunoSEQ multiplex PCR, yet TCRdb's version contains in-frame clones alone and is incomplete. The sample gives about 42,000 clones, around 90% of which show up once; about 0.36% is in the top ten. Sequencing was carried out using peripheral blood. The receptor source for this set is a human donor in a cohort sampled during active COVID-19.

This chain connects TRBV5-5 to TRBJ1-1, with TRBD1 matching 7 bases. This CDR3 comprises 14 residues. The V gene end was trimmed by 6 bases and the J gene end by 2 bases; junction bases not matched to a gene: 7. Germline V lookup: CDR1 SGHKS, CDR2 YYEKEE (reference sequence). As DNA, the CDR3 is TGTGCCAGCACCGTTACAGGGGCTAACACTGAAGCTTTCTTT. This codes for CASTVTGANTEAFF.

This chain links TRBV5-4 with TRBJ2-7, with TRBD2 identical over 7 bases. V shed 0 bases, J shed 7 bases, and the junction held 7 bases outside the gene matches. The CDR3 is 14 residues long. Germline V CDR1 and CDR2: SGHNT, YYREEE (reference sequence). The CDR3 coding sequence is TGTGCCAGCAGCTTGGGTCCGGGAGGTCGAGAGCAGTACTTC. Translating it yields CASSLGPGGREQYF.

The chain carries TRBV11-2 and TRBJ1-1; maybe TRBD1 (5 bases). The CDR3 runs to 16 residues. Trimming cost V 4 bases and J 6 bases, with 21 bases left between them. Germline V gene data show CDR1 as SGHAT and CDR2 as FQNNGV. The CDR3 spells CASSSTSWGGYSEAFF. The CDR3 DNA is TGTGCCAGCAGCTCCACCAGTTGGGGGGGGTACTCTGAAGCTTTCTTT.

V is TRBV6-2 or TRBV6-3 and J is TRBJ1-1; D possibly corresponds to TRBD1 (5 bases). The CDR3 spans 13 residues. Per germline, CDR1 MNHEY and CDR2 SVGEGT. V was shortened by 6 bases and J by 3 bases, with 11 bases between the two germline ends. The CDR3 reads CASSPVQDTEAFF. Here the CDR3 DNA reads TGTGCCAGCAGCCCGGTACAGGACACTGAAGCTTTCTTT.

This clone was found a few times. The rearrangement uses TRBV7-9 and TRBJ1-1; TRBD1 matches 7 bases. V dropped 4 bases and J dropped 5; count of bases not matched to a gene: 13. This CDR3 has 16 amino acids. The germline V gene encodes CDR1 SEHNR and CDR2 FQNEAQ (reference sequence). The CDR3 region has the DNA TGTGCCAGCAGCTCTAGTGACCGGGACAGTCGGACTGAAGCTTTCTTT. It translates to CASSSSDRDSRTEAFF.

J is TRBJ1-3 and V is TRBV18; a possible D gene is TRBD1 (6 bases). The CDR3 has 14 amino acids. Trimming removed 2 bases from V and 6 bases from J, with 11 bases in between. Germline V CDR1 and CDR2: KGHSH, LQKENI. The CDR3 coding sequence is TGTGCCAGCTCACCAATGGCAGGGGAAAACACCATATATTTT. It translates to CASSPMAGENTIYF.

This clone is a singleton in its sample. The chain joins TRBV7-9 to TRBJ2-1; 7 nucleotides align to TRBD2. This CDR3 region has 17 residues. Germline values: CDR1 SEHNR, CDR2 FQNEAQ (reference sequence). J was trimmed by 0 bases and V by 3 bases; bases with no gene match: 8. The DNA of the CDR3 is TGTGCCAGCAGCTTGAGGCCTAGCGGCTACTCCTACAATGAGCAGTTCTTC. Amino acid sequence: CASSLRPSGYSYNEQFF.

This chain links TRBV19 with TRBJ2-7; TRBD1 agrees at 11 bases. With 3 bases clipped from V and 4 bases from J, the junction kept 5 bases outside the gene matches. The CDR3 sequence is 15 residues long. The V gene's germline CDR1 is LNHDA and CDR2 SQIVND (reference sequence). The DNA for the CDR3 is TGTGCCAGTAGTATGGGGACAGGGGGATCATACGAGCAGTACTTC. This translates into CASSMGTGGSYEQYF.

The chain uses TRBV10-3 and TRBJ1-5; D unclear. V lost 5 bases to trimming and J lost 3 bases, with 5 bases between them. The CDR3 loop spans 12 amino acids. CDR1 and CDR2 from the germline V gene are ENHRY and SYGVKD. This CDR3 is CAISQINQPQHF. The CDR3 DNA sequence: TGTGCCATCAGTCAAATCAATCAGCCCCAGCATTTT.

The chain has TRBV4-3 and TRBJ1-1, with TRBD1 identical over 7 bases. The CDR3 sequence is 14 residues long. From germline, CDR1 is LGHNA and CDR2 YSLEER. With V trimmed by 4 bases and J by 3 bases, 5 bases remained unmatched. CDR3 nucleotide sequence: TGCGCCAGCAGCCCCTACAGGGGCCACACTGAAGCTTTCTTT. This codes for CASSPYRGHTEAFF.

This clone showed up just a few times. The genes are TRBV23-1 and TRBJ1-1, with 9 bases fitting TRBD1. TRBV23-1 qualifies as an ORF whose function is uncertain. The CDR3 has 13 amino acids. V was clipped by 8 bases and J by 3 bases; unmatched bases: 4. The CDR3 nucleotides are TGCGCCAGCCGTCGACAGGGGGACACTGAAGCTTTCTTT. Translated: CASRRQGDTEAFF.

This rearrangement joins TRBV19 to TRBJ1-6; D perhaps matches TRBD1 (6 bases). Germline CDR1 is LNHDA and CDR2 is SQIVND (reference sequence). Trimming left V 1 base short and J 8 bases short, with 12 bases between. The CDR3 is 15 residues long. The CDR3 sequence: CASSIADSGDSPLHF. For the CDR3, the DNA is TGTGCCAGTAGTATAGCGGACAGCGGGGATTCACCCCTCCACTTT.

The genes are TRBV9 and TRBJ2-7; D is undetermined. Germline-derived CDR1 and CDR2 are SGDLS and YYNGEE. The germline V and J ends were trimmed by 2 bases and 1 base, with 7 bases remaining between them. CDR3 length equals 13 residues. The CDR3 reads CASSVSDSYEQYF. DNA of the CDR3: TGTGCCAGCAGCGTGTCAGATTCCTACGAGCAGTACTTC. Looking up the rest from reference TRBV9 and TRBJ2-7 gives the full variable domain: DSGVTQTPKHLITATGQRVTLRCSPRSGDLSVYWYQQSLDQGLQFLIQYYNGEERAKGNILERFSAQQFPDLHSELNLSSLELGDSALYFCASSVSDSYEQYFGPGTRLTVT.

This clone was seen just once. The rearrangement uses TRBV11-2 and TRBJ1-4, with D possibly TRBD1 on 6 matching bases. The CDR3 consists of 14 residues. Germline CDR1 SGHAT, CDR2 FQNNGV. Trimming took 5 bases from V and 4 from J, leaving 11 bases between them. CDR3 sequence: CASSQDSLNEKLFF. CDR3 sequence (DNA): TGTGCCAGCAGCCAGGACAGCCTTAATGAAAAACTGTTTTTT.

V and J are TRBV7-9 and TRBJ1-1, with D unresolved. Looked up from germline, CDR1 is SEHNR and CDR2 is FQNEAQ (reference sequence). Trimming cost V 1 base and J 11 bases, with 11 bases left between them. The CDR3 is 12 residues long. The CDR3 sequence is CASSLGGSWAFF. CDR3 nucleotides: TGTGCCAGCAGCTTAGGCGGTTCGTGGGCTTTCTTT.

This clone was observed once. The rearrangement joins TRBV10-3 to TRBJ1-1; perhaps TRBD1 as D (6 bases). Trimming removed 6 bases at V and 3 bases at J, with 11 bases between. This CDR3 has 13 amino acids. CDR1 ENHRY and CDR2 SYGVKD come from the germline V gene. This chain's CDR3 is CAIRTGLDTEAFF. As DNA, the CDR3 is TGTGCCATCAGAACAGGGTTGGACACTGAAGCTTTCTTT.

The genes are TRBV5-1 and TRBJ2-7; no clear D gene. CDR3 length: 13 residues. The V gene lost 1 base and the J gene lost 0 bases, with 5 bases spanning the gap. Germline assignment: CDR1 SGHRS and CDR2 YFSETQ. CDR3 residues: CASSLRSSYEQYF. The CDR3 DNA is TGCGCCAGCAGCTTGAGGAGCTCCTACGAGCAGTACTTC.

The chain joins TRBV29-1 to TRBJ1-2; 9 bases map to TRBD1. The CDR3 loop spans 12 amino acids. Trimming took 6 bases from V and 6 from J; bases not matched to a gene: 5. Germline values: CDR1 SQVTM, CDR2 ANQGSEA. CDR3 sequence: CSVLQGANGYTF. CDR3 DNA: TGCAGCGTCCTACAGGGGGCCAATGGCTACACCTTC.

The J gene is TRBJ2-3, the V gene TRBV9; a weak D match, TRBD1 (5 bases). The CDR3 extends over 15 amino acids. The germline V gene has CDR1 SGDLS and CDR2 YYNGEE. V lost 3 bases and J 5 bases, leaving 16 bases between the germline ends. This CDR3 reads CASSAGWGPGDTQYF. CDR3 DNA: TGTGCCAGCAGCGCTGGATGGGGCCCGGGAGATACGCAGTATTTT. Full variable domain (outside the CDR3, taken from reference TRBV9 and TRBJ2-3): DSGVTQTPKHLITATGQRVTLRCSPRSGDLSVYWYQQSLDQGLQFLIQYYNGEERAKGNILERFSAQQFPDLHSELNLSSLELGDSALYFCASSAGWGPGDTQYFGPGTRLTVL.

The rearrangement joins TRBV18 to TRBJ1-6, with 8 bases identical to TRBD1. The CDR3 totals 14 residues. Trimming cost V 3 bases and J 13 bases; bases outside gene matches: 8. Germline loops: CDR1 KGHSH, CDR2 LQKENI. The CDR3 nucleotides read TGTGCCAGCTCACCCGGGACAGGCGCTAGCCCCCTCCACTTT. Protein: CASSPGTGASPLHF.

V and J are TRBV5-6 and TRBJ1-5; D gene ambiguous. The CDR3 has 14 amino acids. Germline V gene sequence: CDR1 SGHDT, CDR2 YYEEEE. V was cut by 0 bases and J by 4 bases, with 8 bases left in between. CDR3 sequence: CASSLVGGNQPQHF. The CDR3 DNA sequence: TGTGCCAGCAGCTTGGTTGGCGGAAATCAGCCCCAGCATTTT.